This T cell receptor (beta chain) came from a study of shared clonotypes between healthy human individuals. For this clone: Its specificity is not known.

Method: immunoSEQ multiplex PCR; TCRdb's copy keeps in-frame clones and lacks some. The repertoire holds over a million clones, with roughly 96% as singletons. Regarding the study as a whole: Of the naive CD4 clonotypes, about 5.4% were shared across a handful of donors. Clonotypes shared by all four sorted-subset donors had higher generation probabilities than non-shared clonotypes.

Sequencing was performed on naive CD4+ T cells sorted from blood. Stated subset: CD45RA+ positively selected. The receptor's source is a man aged 25-45 years in good health.

The DNA of the CDR3 is TGTGCCAGCAGTAACGGACTGAATCACTACGAGCAGTACTTC. Encoded protein: CASSNGLNHYEQYF. J is TRBJ2-7 and V is TRBV6-5; perhaps TRBD2 as D (5 bases). Looked up from germline, CDR1 is MNHEY and CDR2 is SVGAGI. There are 14 residues in the CDR3. V lost 5 bases and J lost 3, with 14 bases in between.